This entry lists 4 T cell receptor beta chains sequenced from one sample in a study of vaccination and CD4 T cells after COVID-19. Sequenced with the Oncomine TCR Beta short-read assay was DNA taken from cultured CD4+ T cells. TCRdb re-derived calls from the PCR reads in MiXCR, one entry per CDR3 protein. This table holds 7,000 or so distinct CDR3 sequences, roughly 35% found once. These receptors' antigens are unknown. Stated treatment: approximately 10-day PBMC culture with coronavirus spike peptide pools or control peptides (ViraFEST assay). Those CD4+ T cells from the unexposed donor predate the COVID-19 pandemic (2011-2018). The sequenced sample consisted of CD4+ T cells from blood, cultured in vitro. Source of these receptors: a human donor in good health.

V and J are TRBV10-3 and TRBJ2-5, with D hard to call. The germline gives CDR1 ENHRY, CDR2 SYGVKD. The V end lost 6 bases, the J end lost 2 bases, and 10 bases lay between the germline ends. This CDR3 comprises 13 residues. The CDR3 coding sequence is TGTGCCATCAGAAAATCAATACAAGAGACCCAGTACTTC. It codes for CAIRKSIQETQYF.

The J gene is TRBJ1-1, the V gene TRBV27; maybe TRBD1 (5 bases). The germline V gene has CDR1 MNHEY and CDR2 SMNVEV (reference sequence). V lost 6 bases and J 0 bases, leaving 11 bases between the germline ends. The CDR3 runs to 14 residues. The CDR3 bases are TGTGCCAGCAGGCTGACAGCAATGAACACTGAAGCTTTCTTT. This encodes CASRLTAMNTEAFF.

The chain joins TRBV5-6 to TRBJ2-7, with TRBD1 as a possible D gene (5 bases). Germline CDR1 and CDR2: SGHDT and YYEEEE. Trimming took 4 bases from V and 7 from J, leaving 18 bases between them. The CDR3 has 14 residues. CDR3 bases: TGTGCCAGCAGCGACCTGACTCGGTACAGGGAGCAGTACTTC. Its protein is CASSDLTRYREQYF.

Note on this clonotype: The junction departs from germline at one end; a sequencing error may be responsible. This sequence joins TRBV7-9 and TRBJ2-2; possibly TRBD2 for D (5 bases). CDR1 and CDR2 (germline): SEHNR, FQNEAQ (reference sequence). This CDR3 spans 15 amino acids. Here the CDR3 reads CASSLAVPNTGKLFF. Here the CDR3 DNA reads TGTGCCAGCAGCTTAGCGGTGCCGAACACCGGGAAGCTGTTTTTT.